This T cell receptor (beta chain) was documented in a study of blood T cell repertoires in COVID-19. Losses at the gene ends were 0 bases for V and 3 bases for J; bases not matched to a gene: 3. Germline assignment: CDR1 SGHRS and CDR2 YFSETQ. The CDR3 is made up of 14 amino acids. Only in-frame clones appear in the TCRdb table, and some are missing; sequencing was by immunoSEQ multiplex PCR. The sample has more than 450,000 clones, roughly 87% seen once. The clonotype was recovered from a woman between 18 and 29 years old who had recovered from COVID-19. Sequenced input: PBMCs or T cells enriched from blood (not recorded which). The chain carries TRBV5-1 and TRBJ2-7; TRBD1 agrees at 7 bases. The CDR3 region is CASSLGQGVYEQYF. CDR3 in DNA: TGCGCCAGCAGCTTGGGACAGGGAGTCTACGAGCAGTACTTC.